The 30 T cell receptor beta chains listed next were all sequenced from one sample in a study of cytomegalovirus exposure and HLA in healthy donors. The PCR had 60 Vbeta and 13 Jbeta primers. Sequenced by immunoSEQ multiplex PCR; TCRdb stores in-frame clones only, minus some. The sample carries around 170,000 clones, 70% to 80% recorded once. Material for sequencing was PBMCs. The receptors stem from a male donor in good health and CMV-seronegative.

V and J are TRBV6-5 and TRBJ1-3; weak D call: TRBD1 (6 bases). The V end was cut by 0 bases, the J end by 5 bases, with 11 bases between. CDR1 and CDR2 from the germline V gene are MNHEY and SVGAGI. The CDR3 is 15 amino acids. CDR3: CASSYSQGHRNTIYF. The CDR3 DNA sequence: TGTGCCAGCAGTTACTCCCAGGGGCATCGAAACACCATATATTTT.

The DNA for the CDR3 is TGTGCCAGCAGGCCGACTAGCGGGGGGGCTTCTACGCAGTATTTT. Encoded protein: CASRPTSGGASTQYF. This sequence joins TRBV9 and TRBJ2-3, with 14 nucleotides matching TRBD2. V was pared by 5 bases and J by 8 bases, with 7 bases of the junction left unmatched. The CDR3 totals 15 residues. The V gene's germline CDR1 is SGDLS and CDR2 YYNGEE.

V gene TRBV5-1 combines with J gene TRBJ2-2; D possibly corresponds to TRBD1 (6 bases). The CDR3 has 16 residues. The V end was cut by 0 bases, the J end by 0 bases, with 9 bases between. CDR1 and CDR2 from the germline V gene are SGHRS and YFSETQ. CDR3 coding DNA: TGCGCCAGCAGCTTGGGACAGGCCACGAACACCGGGGAGCTGTTTTTT. It specifies CASSLGQATNTGELFF.

The chain couples TRBV5-6 to TRBJ1-2; maybe TRBD1 (6 bases). From germline, CDR1 is SGHDT and CDR2 YYEEEE. The CDR3 is 13 amino acids. Trimming took off 2 bases at V and 8 bases at J, with 13 bases between the two ends. The CDR3 coding sequence is TGTGCCAGCAGCTTCCGGACAGCGACGGGCTACACCTTC. This encodes CASSFRTATGYTF.

The V and J genes are TRBV6-1 and TRBJ1-2; D is possibly TRBD1 (5 bases). This CDR3 contains 13 residues. Trimming took 6 bases from V and 4 from J, leaving 12 bases between them. Germline V CDR1 and CDR2: MNHNS, SASEGT. CDR3 residues: CASSPGLTYGYTF. The CDR3 coding sequence is TGTGCCAGCAGCCCGGGACTGACCTATGGCTACACCTTC.

The V call is TRBV6-4, the J call TRBJ2-6, with TRBD1 identical over 8 bases. Looked up from germline, CDR1 is MRHNA and CDR2 is SNTAGT. There are 15 residues in the CDR3. Germline trimming cut 6 bases from V and 4 bases from J; bases unmatched to any gene: 5. CDR3 DNA sequence: TGTGCCAGCAGCGGACAGGGTTCCGGGGCCAACGTCCTGACTTTC. The encoded protein is CASSGQGSGANVLTF.

This clone was detected a few times. This sample also contains other DNA sequences that code for the same CDR3. The gene calls are TRBV15 and TRBJ2-1; D remains unclear. The CDR3 spans 13 residues. Germline V gives CDR1 LNHNV, CDR2 YYDKDF (reference sequence). V was clipped by 4 bases and J by 5 bases, with 9 bases between them. In DNA, the CDR3 is TGTGCCACCAGCACCGTAGATCACAATGAGCAGTTCTTC. It specifies CATSTVDHNEQFF. Full variable domain (outside the CDR3, taken from reference TRBV15 and TRBJ2-1): DAMVIQNPRYQVTQFGKPVTLSCSQTLNHNVMYWYQQKSSQAPKLLFHYYDKDFNNEADTPDNFQSRRPNTSFCFLDIRSPGLGDTAMYLCATSTVDHNEQFFGPGTRLTVL.

This clone was seen a single time. The chain recombines TRBV5-1 with TRBJ1-1; maybe TRBD1 (6 bases). This CDR3 is 15 amino acids long. V was clipped by 3 bases and J by 6 bases, with 18 bases between them. In germline, CDR1 is SGHRS, CDR2 YFSETQ. Here the CDR3 reads CASSSLQGVRSEAFF. DNA for the CDR3: TGCGCCAGCAGCTCGCTACAGGGTGTAAGATCTGAAGCTTTCTTT.

This clone was picked up a small number of times. The chain carries TRBV5-5 and TRBJ2-7, with D uncertain. Trimming stripped 3 bases from V and 4 bases from J, with 5 bases between. This CDR3 has 11 amino acids. CDR1 and CDR2 (germline): SGHKS, YYEKEE (reference sequence). CDR3 coding DNA: TGTGCCAGCAGCTCCCTATACGAGCAGTACTTC. Translation gives CASSSLYEQYF. Full variable domain (outside the CDR3, taken from reference TRBV5-5 and TRBJ2-7): DAGVTQSPTHLIKTRGQQVTLRCSPISGHKSVSWYQQVLGQGPQFIFQYYEKEERGRGNFPDRFSARQFPNYSSELNVNALLLGDSALYLCASSSLYEQYFGPGTRLTVT.

The table lists this clone with a count of one. The V and J genes are TRBV5-1 and TRBJ2-2, with 8 bases identical to TRBD2. J lost 7 bases, V lost 6 bases, and 14 bases had no gene match. The length of the CDR3 is 16 residues. Germline CDR1 reads SGHRS; CDR2 reads YFSETQ. The CDR3 bases are TGCGCCAGCACCAGGCTGAGCGGGAGAGGTAGCGGGGAGCTGTTTTTT. This gives the protein CASTRLSGRGSGELFF.

The V call is TRBV6-5, the J call TRBJ2-1; tentative D call: TRBD1 (6 bases). Germline V gives CDR1 MNHEY, CDR2 SVGAGI. Trimming took 8 bases from V and 0 from J, leaving 17 bases between them. CDR3 length: 16 amino acids. The CDR3 protein is CASCLQGISSYNEQFF. The CDR3 nucleotides read TGTGCCAGCTGTTTACAGGGCATCAGCTCCTACAATGAGCAGTTCTTC.

The chain couples TRBV5-1 to TRBJ2-4; the match to TRBD1 covers 7 bases. J gave up 7 bases and V 4 bases, and 14 bases lay outside the gene matches. CDR1 is SGHRS and CDR2 is YFSETQ in the germline V gene. The CDR3 length is 16 residues. CDR3 coding DNA: TGCGCCAGCAGCCCCGACACCCGGGACAGTTCTAACATTCAGTACTTC. Its protein product is CASSPDTRDSSNIQYF. The whole variable domain, remainder taken from reference TRBV5-1 and TRBJ2-4, is KAGVTQTPRYLIKTRGQQVTLSCSPISGHRSVSWYQQTPGQGLQFLFEYFSETQRNKGNFPGRFSGRQFSNSRSEMNVSTLELGDSALYLCASSPDTRDSSNIQYFGAGTRLSVL.

As regards this clone: One junction end disagrees with the germline gene, perhaps due to a read error. This chain links TRBV11-1 with TRBJ1-2; 9 bases are a match to TRBD1. The CDR3 runs to 16 residues. Germline V CDR1 and CDR2: SGHAT, FQDESV (reference sequence). The CDR3 loop reads CASSLATVDRGSIRSF. CDR3 bases: TGTGCCAGCAGCTTAGCAACAGTGGACAGGGGATCCATCCGCTCCTTC. The full variable domain, rest sourced from reference TRBV11-1 and TRBJ1-2, is EAEVAQSPRYKITEKSQAVAFWCDPISGHATLYWYRQILGQGPELLVQFQDESVVDDSQLPKDRFSAERLKGVDSTLKIQPAELGDSAMYLCASSLATVDRGSIRSFGSGTRLTVV.

This chain uses TRBV4-3 with TRBJ1-3; D unresolved. This CDR3 has 15 amino acids. Germline CDR1 is LGHNA and CDR2 is YSLEER. The V end lost 1 base, the J end lost 0 bases, and 7 bases lay between the germline ends. The DNA of the CDR3 is TGCGCCAGCAGCCAAGTGCACAGCTCTGGAAACACCATATATTTT. Translation: CASSQVHSSGNTIYF.

The chain recombines TRBV9 with TRBJ2-5; 9 positions match TRBD1. The CDR3 has 15 residues. With V trimmed by 0 bases and J by 3 bases, 3 bases remained unmatched. The V gene's germline CDR1 is SGDLS and CDR2 YYNGEE. As DNA, the CDR3 is TGTGCCAGCAGCGTAGACAGGGGGCTAAAAGAGACCCAGTACTTC. This codes for CASSVDRGLKETQYF.

The chain combines TRBV2 with TRBJ1-5, with 7 bases matching TRBD1. The CDR3 runs 16 residues. CDR1 and CDR2 (germline): SNHLY, FYNNEI. V lost 6 bases, J lost 4 bases, and 12 bases stayed unmatched. Written as DNA, the CDR3 is TGTGCCAGCAGGGAACTAACGGGACAGATTAATCAGCCCCAGCATTTT. Its translation: CASRELTGQINQPQHF.

V is TRBV6-6 and J is TRBJ1-2; D is uncertain. Germline V lookup: CDR1 MNHNY, CDR2 SVGAGI (reference sequence). V lost 5 bases and J 12 bases, leaving 10 bases between the germline ends. The CDR3 totals 10 residues. The CDR3 loop is CASSKTLHTF. DNA of the CDR3: TGTGCCAGCAGTAAGACACTGCACACCTTC.

This chain connects TRBV27 to TRBJ2-2, with 14 bases identical to TRBD2. This CDR3 is 19 amino acids long. Germline CDR1 reads MNHEY; CDR2 reads SMNVEV (reference sequence). The ends lost 7 bases at V and 5 bases at J; junction bases unmatched: 15. This chain's CDR3 is CASTRGTSGGRYRTGELFF. The CDR3 DNA follows: TGTGCCAGCACCCGCGGGACTAGCGGGGGCAGATACCGTACCGGGGAGCTGTTTTTT.

This clone was counted a single time. This chain uses TRBV15 with TRBJ1-1; perhaps TRBD1 as D (6 bases). This CDR3 region has 13 residues. Germline V gene data show CDR1 as LNHNV and CDR2 as YYDKDF (reference sequence). The V gene lost 3 bases and the J gene lost 5 bases, with 10 bases spanning the gap. CDR3 protein: CATSSRGDTEAFF. The CDR3 DNA is TGTGCCACCAGCAGCAGGGGTGATACTGAAGCTTTCTTT. The variable domain in full, completed from reference TRBV15 and TRBJ1-1, reads DAMVIQNPRYQVTQFGKPVTLSCSQTLNHNVMYWYQQKSSQAPKLLFHYYDKDFNNEADTPDNFQSRRPNTSFCFLDIRSPGLGDTAMYLCATSSRGDTEAFFGQGTRLTVV.

The gene calls are TRBV15 and TRBJ2-6; D is unclear. CDR3 length: 15 residues. V lost 5 bases to trimming and J lost 0 bases, with 8 bases between them. Germline V gene lookup returns CDR1 LNHNV and CDR2 YYDKDF (reference sequence). The CDR3 loop is CATSERNSGANVLTF. CDR3 nucleotide sequence: TGTGCCACCAGCGAGCGAAACTCTGGGGCCAACGTCCTGACTTTC. The entire variable domain, with the rest obtained from reference TRBV15 and TRBJ2-6, is as follows: DAMVIQNPRYQVTQFGKPVTLSCSQTLNHNVMYWYQQKSSQAPKLLFHYYDKDFNNEADTPDNFQSRRPNTSFCFLDIRSPGLGDTAMYLCATSERNSGANVLTFGAGSRLTVL.

The J gene is TRBJ2-7, the V gene TRBV12-5, with 14 bases lining up with TRBD2. Looked up from germline, CDR1 is LGHNT and CDR2 is FRNRAP. This CDR3 contains 16 residues. V lost 6 bases and J lost 2; bases outside the gene matches: 6. The CDR3 here is CASGPQGLAGAYEQYF. DNA of the CDR3: TGTGCTAGTGGCCCCCAGGGACTAGCGGGGGCCTACGAGCAGTACTTC.

V is TRBV7-3 and J is TRBJ2-7, with 8 bases aligning to TRBD1. Germline V gene data show CDR1 as SGHTA and CDR2 as FQGTGA. V lost 1 base, J lost 0 bases, and 8 bases stayed unmatched. The length of the CDR3 is 17 residues. In DNA, the CDR3 is TGTGCCAGCAGCTTAAGTAGCCCAGGGGGCACCTCCTACGAGCAGTACTTC. This codes for CASSLSSPGGTSYEQYF.

A word on this clone: Other DNA sequences in this specimen translate into the identical CDR3. The rearrangement joins TRBV9 to TRBJ2-7, with D tentatively TRBD2 (7 bases). CDR3 size: 14 residues. The V end lost 0 bases, the J end lost 4 bases, and 11 bases lay between the germline ends. Germline V gene sequence: CDR1 SGDLS, CDR2 YYNGEE. CDR3 sequence (DNA): TGTGCCAGCAGCGTAGCACAGGGAGGGTACGAGCAGTACTTC. This gives the protein CASSVAQGGYEQYF.

The genes are TRBV9 and TRBJ1-2, with D perhaps matching TRBD1 (6 bases). V shed 4 bases and J shed 6 bases, with 16 bases lying between them. Germline CDR1 and CDR2: SGDLS and YYNGEE. The CDR3 contains 14 residues. CDR3 sequence (DNA): TGTGCCAGCAGCCCCCTGGGAGGGGGGGATGGCTACACCTTC. Encoded protein: CASSPLGGGDGYTF.

The DNA for the CDR3 is TGCGCCAGCAGTCAATTACTTCAGCCCCAGCATTTT. Protein product: CASSQLLQPQHF. This chain joins TRBV23-1 and TRBJ1-5; D remains unclear. TRBV23-1 is assigned to the ORF class and has an uncertain function. The ends were cut back, 1 base at V and 6 bases at J, with 4 bases in the middle. The CDR3 has 12 residues.

This clone was seen a few times. The rearrangement uses TRBV6-1 and TRBJ1-3; a weak D match, TRBD1 (6 bases). The germline V gene encodes CDR1 MNHNS and CDR2 SASEGT. This CDR3 spans 15 amino acids. Trimming left V 8 bases short and J 0 bases short, with 14 bases between. CDR3 bases: TGTGCCAGCTATACAGGGCTCTACTCTGGAAACACCATATATTTT. Amino acids: CASYTGLYSGNTIYF.

CDR3 sequence (DNA): TGTGCCAGCAGCCCGTCGACAGGTTCTTTGGGCTCACCCCTCCACTTT. It specifies CASSPSTGSLGSPLHF. V is TRBV7-9 and J is TRBJ1-6; D may be TRBD1 (6 bases). The V and J ends lost 5 bases and 10 bases respectively, with 21 bases between them. The CDR3 has 16 residues. Germline V lookup: CDR1 SEHNR, CDR2 FQNEAQ (reference sequence). Together with reference TRBV7-9 and TRBJ1-6, the CDR3 gives the full variable domain: DTGVSQNPRHKITKRGQNVTFRCDPISEHNRLYWYRQTLGQGPEFLTYFQNEAQLEKSRLLSDRFSAERPKGSFSTLEIQRTEQGDSAMYLCASSPSTGSLGSPLHFGNGTRLTVT.

This clone has a handful of counts. The rearrangement uses TRBV29-1 and TRBJ2-1, with TRBD2 matching 10 bases. This CDR3 is built from 14 residues. Germline V gene lookup returns CDR1 SQVTM and CDR2 ANQGSEA. Germline trimming cut 8 bases from V and 8 bases from J; bases unmatched to any gene: 12. In DNA form, the CDR3 reads TGCAGCAGCGTTAGGATAGCGGGGGGAGATGAGCAGTTCTTC. Its protein product is CSSVRIAGGDEQFF.

V gene TRBV7-9 combines with J gene TRBJ2-1, with 11 bases identical to TRBD2. Germline V gene lookup returns CDR1 SEHNR and CDR2 FQNEAQ (reference sequence). There are 15 residues in the CDR3. Trimming took 5 bases from V and 4 from J; bases not matched to a gene: 4. The chain's CDR3 is CASSHLAGGYNEQFF. CDR3 sequence (DNA): TGTGCCAGCAGCCATCTAGCGGGGGGTTACAATGAGCAGTTCTTC.

The rearrangement joins TRBV6-1 to TRBJ2-5, with 12 bases fitting TRBD2. This CDR3 has 15 amino acids. After removal of 5 bases from V and 2 bases from J, the junction contained 3 bases not matched to a gene. Looked up from germline, CDR1 is MNHNS and CDR2 is SASEGT. The CDR3 DNA is TGTGCCAGCAGTCCGACTAGCGGGGGACAAGAGACCCAGTACTTC. Protein product: CASSPTSGGQETQYF.